This T cell receptor beta chain was recorded in a study of blood T cell repertoires in COVID-19. Study at large: Some COVID-19 samples were acute and others convalescent; all came from the United States, Italy and Spain. The cDNA or gDNA used as material had been derived from T cells, B-cell-depleted T cells, or PBMCs.

Per the original data handling: Reference gene primer amplification gave nucleated cell count estimates. Clones were sequenced by immunoSEQ multiplex PCR, and TCRdb holds only the in-frame ones, with some missing. D and trimming were read from the DNA, whereas the V and J calls and clone size are those reported in that table. The data hold 90,000 to 110,000 clones, with about four fifths observed a single time. V lost 2 bases, J lost 3 bases, and 11 bases lay in between. This CDR3 is built from 14 residues. CDR1 and CDR2 from the germline V gene are KGHSH and LQKENI. V is TRBV18 and J is TRBJ2-7; D call uncertain. Source material: peripheral blood. The TCR was taken from an elderly man with acute or convalescent COVID-19. The CDR3 region is CASSPTNRGYEQYF. CDR3 bases: TGTGCCAGCTCACCAACTAACCGAGGCTACGAGCAGTACTTC. Combining the CDR3 with reference TRBV18 and TRBJ2-7 gives the whole variable domain NAGVMQNPRHLVRRRGQEARLRCSPMKGHSHVYWYRQLPEEGLKFMVYLQKENIIDESGMPKERFSAEFPKEGPSILRIQQVVRGDSAAYFCASSPTNRGYEQYFGPGTRLTVT.